This T cell receptor (beta chain) was recorded in a study of response to subunit inactivated influenza vaccine. Overall study findings and caveats: It was the authors' suggestion that each seasonal influenza vaccination recruits few new T cells.

The CDR3 numbers 18 amino acids, ends counted. About this clonotype itself: Its specificity is unknown. It is unclear where the CDR3 begins or ends on the DNA, so no DNA is shown, and the CDR3 is as TCRdb lists it.

TCRdb fed the RT-PCR reads into MiXCR, producing one record per CDR3 protein. The table records about 780,000 distinct CDR3 sequences, about 18% of them present only once. The sample in question was PBMCs from blood, obtained less than 6 days after vaccination. V and J are TRBV1 and TRBJ2-5; the D segment call TRBD2 is taken from the table without a DNA check. TRBV1 is given as a pseudogene. The clonotype originates from a man in his forties or fifties who received an inactivated influenza vaccine. The CDR3: CTSSQVGSGSRRGETQYF.